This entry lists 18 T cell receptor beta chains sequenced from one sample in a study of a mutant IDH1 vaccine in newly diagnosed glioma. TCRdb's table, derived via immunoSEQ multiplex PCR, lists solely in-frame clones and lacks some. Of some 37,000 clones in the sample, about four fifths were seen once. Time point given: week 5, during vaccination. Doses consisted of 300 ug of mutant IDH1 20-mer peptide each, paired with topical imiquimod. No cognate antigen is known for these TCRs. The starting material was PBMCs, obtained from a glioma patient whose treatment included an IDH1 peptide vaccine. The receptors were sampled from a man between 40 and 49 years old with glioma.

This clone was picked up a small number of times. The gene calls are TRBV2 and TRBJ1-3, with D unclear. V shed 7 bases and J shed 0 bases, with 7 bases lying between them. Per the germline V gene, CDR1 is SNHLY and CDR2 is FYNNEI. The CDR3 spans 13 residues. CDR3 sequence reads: CASKRGSGNTIYF. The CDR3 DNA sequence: TGTGCCAGCAAACGTGGCTCTGGAAACACCATATATTTT. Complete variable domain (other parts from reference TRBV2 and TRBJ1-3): EPEVTQTPSHQVTQMGQEVILRCVPISNHLYFYWYRQILGQKVEFLVSFYNNEISEKSEIFDDQFSVERPDGSNFTLKIRSTKLEDSAMYFCASKRGSGNTIYFGEGSWLTVV.

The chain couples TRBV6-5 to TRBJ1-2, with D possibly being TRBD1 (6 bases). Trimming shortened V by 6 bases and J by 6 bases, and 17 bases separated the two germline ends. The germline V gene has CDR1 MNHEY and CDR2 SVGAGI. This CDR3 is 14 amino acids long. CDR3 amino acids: CASREFAGADGYTF. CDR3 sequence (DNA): TGTGCCAGCAGGGAGTTCGCAGGGGCAGATGGCTACACCTTC.

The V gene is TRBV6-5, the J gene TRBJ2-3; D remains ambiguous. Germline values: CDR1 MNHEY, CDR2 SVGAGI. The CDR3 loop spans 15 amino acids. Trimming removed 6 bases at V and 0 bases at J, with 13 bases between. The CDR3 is CASSPDGSSTDTQYF. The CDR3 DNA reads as TGTGCCAGCAGCCCAGACGGCTCTAGCACAGATACGCAGTATTTT.

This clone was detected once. The chain's CDR3 is CASSQGTGGQPQHF. For the CDR3, the DNA is TGTGCCAGCAGCCAAGGGACAGGGGGACAGCCCCAGCATTTT. This chain connects TRBV7-9 to TRBJ1-5; 11 bases agree with TRBD1. Germline lookup yields CDR1 SEHNR and CDR2 FQNEAQ (reference sequence). V gave up 5 bases and J gave up 7 bases; unmatched junction bases: 4. The CDR3 covers 14 residues. Variable domain in full (rest from reference TRBV7-9 and TRBJ1-5): DTGVSQNPRHKITKRGQNVTFRCDPISEHNRLYWYRQTLGQGPEFLTYFQNEAQLEKSRLLSDRFSAERPKGSFSTLEIQRTEQGDSAMYLCASSQGTGGQPQHFGDGTRLSIL.

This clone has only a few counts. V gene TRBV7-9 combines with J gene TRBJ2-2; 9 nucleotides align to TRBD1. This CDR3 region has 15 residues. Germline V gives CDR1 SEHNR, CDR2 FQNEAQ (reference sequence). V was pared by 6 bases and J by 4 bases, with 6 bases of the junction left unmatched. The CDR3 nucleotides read TGTGCCAGCAGATTCGGGACAGGGACCACCGGGGAGCTGTTTTTT. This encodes CASRFGTGTTGELFF.

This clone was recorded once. The CDR3 DNA reads TGCGCCAGCAGCCGCGGACAGAGCACAGATACGCAGTATTTT. It encodes CASSRGQSTDTQYF. The chain recombines TRBV5-1 with TRBJ2-3; D possibly corresponds to TRBD1 (6 bases). The CDR3 extends over 14 amino acids. The ends were cut back, 4 bases at V and 0 bases at J, with 9 bases in the middle. CDR1 and CDR2 (germline): SGHRS, YFSETQ.

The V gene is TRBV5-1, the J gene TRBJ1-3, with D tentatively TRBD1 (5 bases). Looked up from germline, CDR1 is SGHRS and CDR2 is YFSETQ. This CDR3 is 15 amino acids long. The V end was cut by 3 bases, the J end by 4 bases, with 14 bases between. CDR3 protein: CASSSGGDPGNTIYF. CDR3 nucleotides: TGCGCCAGCAGCTCTGGGGGGGATCCCGGAAACACCATATATTTT.

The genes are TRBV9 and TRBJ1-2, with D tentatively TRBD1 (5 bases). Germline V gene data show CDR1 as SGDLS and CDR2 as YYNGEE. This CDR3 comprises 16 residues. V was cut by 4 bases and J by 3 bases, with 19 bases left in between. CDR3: CASSPSTGNYYYGYTF. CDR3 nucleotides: TGTGCCAGCAGCCCCTCCACAGGAAACTACTACTATGGCTACACCTTC.

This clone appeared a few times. The CDR3 region has the DNA TGCGCCAGCAGCCAAGACGGCGGGGACGGCTACACCTTC. Translation: CASSQDGGDGYTF. The chain is built from TRBV4-1 and TRBJ1-2, with D possibly TRBD1 on 5 matching bases. Trimming left V 0 bases short and J 8 bases short, with 10 bases between. The CDR3 loop spans 13 amino acids. Per germline, CDR1 MGHRA and CDR2 YSYEKL.

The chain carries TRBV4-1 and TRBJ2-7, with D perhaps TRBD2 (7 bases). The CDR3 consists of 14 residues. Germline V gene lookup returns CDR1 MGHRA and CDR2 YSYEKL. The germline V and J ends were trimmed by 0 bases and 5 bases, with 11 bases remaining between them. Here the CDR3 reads CASSQDPGGDEQYF. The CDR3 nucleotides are TGCGCCAGCAGCCAAGATCCGGGGGGCGACGAGCAGTACTTC.

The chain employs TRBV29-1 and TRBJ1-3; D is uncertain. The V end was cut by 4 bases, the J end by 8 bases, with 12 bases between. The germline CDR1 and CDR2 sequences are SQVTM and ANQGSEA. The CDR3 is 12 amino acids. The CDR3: CSVGRAQDTIYF. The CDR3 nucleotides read TGCAGCGTTGGAAGGGCCCAGGACACCATATATTTT.

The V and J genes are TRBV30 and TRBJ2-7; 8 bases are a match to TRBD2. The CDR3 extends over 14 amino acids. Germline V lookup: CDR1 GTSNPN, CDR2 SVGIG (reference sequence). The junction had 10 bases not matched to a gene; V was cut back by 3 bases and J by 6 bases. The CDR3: CAWSSGTRGAEQYF. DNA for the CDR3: TGTGCCTGGAGCTCCGGGACTAGGGGCGCCGAGCAGTACTTC.

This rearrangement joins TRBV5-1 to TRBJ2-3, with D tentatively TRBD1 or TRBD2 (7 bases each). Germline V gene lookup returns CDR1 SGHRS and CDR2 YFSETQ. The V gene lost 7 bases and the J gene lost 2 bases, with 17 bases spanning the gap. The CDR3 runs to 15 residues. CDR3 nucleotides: TGCGCCAGCCAAGGGGGCGGGGGACCCACAGATACGCAGTATTTT. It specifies CASQGGGGPTDTQYF.

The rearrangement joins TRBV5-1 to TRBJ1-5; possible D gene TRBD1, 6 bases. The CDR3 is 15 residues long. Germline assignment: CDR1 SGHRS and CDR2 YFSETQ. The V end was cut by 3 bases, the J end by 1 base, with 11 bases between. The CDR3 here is CASSSGTSSNQPQHF. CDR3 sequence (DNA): TGCGCCAGCAGCTCGGGGACATCGAGCAATCAGCCCCAGCATTTT.

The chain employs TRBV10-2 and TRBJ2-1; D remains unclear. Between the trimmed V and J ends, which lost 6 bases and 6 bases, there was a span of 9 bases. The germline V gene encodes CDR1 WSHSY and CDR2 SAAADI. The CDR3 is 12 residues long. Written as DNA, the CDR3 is TGCGCCAGCAGGTCGGGCCTCAATGAGCAGTTCTTC. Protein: CASRSGLNEQFF.

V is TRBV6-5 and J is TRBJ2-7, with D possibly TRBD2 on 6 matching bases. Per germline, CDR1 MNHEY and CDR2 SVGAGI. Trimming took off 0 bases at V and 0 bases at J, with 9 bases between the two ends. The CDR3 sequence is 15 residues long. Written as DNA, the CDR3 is TGTGCCAGCAGTTACTCCCTCGGGAGCTCCTACGAGCAGTACTTC. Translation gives CASSYSLGSSYEQYF.

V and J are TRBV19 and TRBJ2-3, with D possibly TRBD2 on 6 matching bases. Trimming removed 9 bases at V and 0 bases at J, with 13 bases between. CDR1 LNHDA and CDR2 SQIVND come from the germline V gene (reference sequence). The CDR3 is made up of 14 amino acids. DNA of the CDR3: TGTGCCAGCCGCGGGACTTTCAGCACAGATACGCAGTATTTT. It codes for CASRGTFSTDTQYF.

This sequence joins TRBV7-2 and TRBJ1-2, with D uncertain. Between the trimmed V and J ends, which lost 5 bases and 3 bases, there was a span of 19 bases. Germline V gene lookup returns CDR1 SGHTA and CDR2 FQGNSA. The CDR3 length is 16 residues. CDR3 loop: CASSSFSGVGYYGYTF. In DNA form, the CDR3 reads TGTGCCAGCAGCAGCTTTTCCGGGGTAGGGTACTATGGCTACACCTTC.